Listed here are 27 T cell receptor beta chains from one sample, sequenced in a study of response to subunit inactivated influenza vaccine (dated by TCRdb to the late 2010s). The library was produced with RT-PCR. The sequencer was an Illumina HiSeq 2500. Starting from the raw public reads, TCRdb applied fastp trimming at Q25, assembled clones with MiXCR and retained in-frame beta chains. Rows with a matching CDR3 protein are joined into one entry that keeps the most common DNA and genes. Counted in this sample were hundreds of thousands of distinct CDR3 sequences; about 15% of them appeared once. The ten largest account for 6.5% to 8.5% of the sample. The specimen was PBMCs from blood, collected 14 days before vaccination. Receptor source: a man aged 50-60 years who received an inactivated influenza vaccine. Donor details come from another sample of the same person, matched by shared clones.

The chain employs TRBV20-1 and TRBJ2-2, with 7 bases aligning to TRBD1. The CDR3 is 13 residues long. Losses at the gene ends were 6 bases for V and 3 bases for J; bases not matched to a gene: 4. Germline-derived CDR1 and CDR2 are DFQATT and SNEGSKA (reference sequence). In DNA form, the CDR3 reads TGCAGTGCCCGGACAGGACACACCGGGGAGCTGTTTTTT. It yields the protein CSARTGHTGELFF.

This clonotype was seen only a few times. The chain carries TRBV9 and TRBJ2-1; TRBD2 is a possible D gene (5 bases). Trimming removed 3 bases from V and 3 bases from J, with 13 bases in between. The CDR3 loop spans 15 amino acids. Germline loops: CDR1 SGDLS, CDR2 YYNGEE. The CDR3 loop reads CASSGEATIYNEQFF. CDR3 DNA sequence: TGTGCCAGCAGCGGTGAGGCGACTATCTACAATGAGCAGTTCTTC.

The table lists this clonotype with many counts. This chain joins TRBV20-1 and TRBJ1-1, with a possible D match to TRBD1 (5 bases). V was pared by 8 bases and J by 1 base, with 11 bases between. Looked up from germline, CDR1 is DFQATT and CDR2 is SNEGSKA (reference sequence). The CDR3 loop spans 12 amino acids. The CDR3 is CSLSRGNTEAFF. CDR3 nucleotide sequence: TGCAGTCTCTCTAGGGGGAACACTGAAGCTTTCTTT.

This clonotype was observed a handful of times. This CDR3 reads CASSFKGWETQYF. CDR3 in DNA: TGTGCCAGCAGCTTTAAGGGCTGGGAGACCCAGTACTTC. The rearrangement links TRBV5-5 to TRBJ2-5; D is ambiguous. Trimming took 2 bases from V and 5 from J, leaving 10 bases between them. There are 13 residues in the CDR3. Per germline, CDR1 SGHKS and CDR2 YYEKEE (reference sequence).

This clonotype showed up just a few times. V and J are TRBV21-1 and TRBJ2-1; the table's D call TRBD2 went unverified against the DNA. TRBV21-1 is shown as a pseudogene. CDR3 length equals 21 residues. The CDR3 loop reads CASSKASGTSGRARVYNEQFF. CDR3 nucleotides: TGTGCCAGCAGCAAAGCGTCCGGGACTAGCGGGAGGGCCCGAGTCTACAATGAGCAGTTCTTC.

CDR3 residues: CAWRLPGQQETQYF. The DNA for the CDR3 is TGTGCCTGGAGACTACCGGGACAACAAGAGACCCAGTACTTC. The V call is TRBV30, the J call TRBJ2-5; a possible D gene is TRBD1 (6 bases). Germline CDR1 is GTSNPN and CDR2 is SVGIG (reference sequence). Trimming took off 3 bases at V and 2 bases at J, with 13 bases between the two ends. The CDR3 sequence is 14 residues long.

This chain joins TRBV7-2 and TRBJ1-5; D gene uncertain. This CDR3 region has 16 residues. With 4 bases removed from V and 1 base from J, the gap between germline ends came to 14 bases. Looked up from germline, CDR1 is SGHTA and CDR2 is FQGNSA. The CDR3 reads CASSSTPGLSNQPQHF. The CDR3 coding sequence is TGTGCCAGCAGCTCAACGCCGGGTTTGAGCAATCAGCCCCAGCATTTT. Filled out from reference TRBV7-2 and TRBJ1-5, the complete variable domain reads GAGVSQSPSNKVTEKGKDVELRCDPISGHTALYWYRQSLGQGLEFLIYFQGNSAPDKSGLPSDRFSAERTGGSVSTLTIQRTQQEDSAVYLCASSSTPGLSNQPQHFGDGTRLSIL.

This clonotype came up a few times. One junction end disagrees with the germline gene, perhaps due to a read error. The rearrangement uses TRBV7-7 and TRBJ2-5; TRBD2 agrees at 11 bases. The CDR3 sequence is 15 residues long. Germline CDR1 reads SSHAT; CDR2 reads FNYEAQ (reference sequence). CDR3 sequence (DNA): TGTGCTAGCAGCTTAGGGACTAGCGGCTCTGAGACCCAGTACTTC. Residues: CASSLGTSGSETQYF. Combining the CDR3 with reference TRBV7-7 and TRBJ2-5 gives the whole variable domain GAGVSQSPRYKVTKRGQDVTLRCDPISSHATLYWYQQALGQGPEFLTYFNYEAQPDKSGLPSDRFSAERPEGSISTLTIQRTEQRDSAMYRCASSLGTSGSETQYFGPGTRLLVL.

The table lists this clonotype with a few counts. V and J are TRBV20-1 and TRBJ2-1, with 8 nucleotides matching TRBD1. This CDR3 is built from 15 residues. The germline V gene has CDR1 DFQATT and CDR2 SNEGSKA (reference sequence). The trim removed 6 bases at V and 2 bases at J, leaving 9 bases unmatched. CDR3 region: CSATRTGRTYNEQFF. The CDR3 coding sequence is TGCAGTGCCACCCGGACAGGGAGGACCTACAATGAGCAGTTCTTC.

This clonotype was seen repeatedly, ten times or more. The V call is TRBV15, the J call TRBJ2-1; tentative D call: TRBD2 (6 bases). The CDR3 runs 17 residues. With 0 bases removed from V and 2 bases from J, the gap between germline ends came to 14 bases. The germline V gene has CDR1 LNHNV and CDR2 YYDKDF (reference sequence). DNA of the CDR3: TGTGCCACCAGCAGAGATGAACTTGGACTAACCTACAATGAGCAGTTCTTC. It codes for CATSRDELGLTYNEQFF. Drawing the rest from reference TRBV15 and TRBJ2-1, the complete variable domain is DAMVIQNPRYQVTQFGKPVTLSCSQTLNHNVMYWYQQKSSQAPKLLFHYYDKDFNNEADTPDNFQSRRPNTSFCFLDIRSPGLGDTAMYLCATSRDELGLTYNEQFFGPGTRLTVL.

The chain is built from TRBV3-1 and TRBJ2-1; 10 nucleotides line up with TRBD2. The CDR3 runs 18 residues. V shed 5 bases and J 6 bases; nucleotides not matched to a gene: 16. The germline V gene encodes CDR1 LGHDT and CDR2 YNNKEL (reference sequence). The CDR3 protein is CASSTSGTPPPLINEQFF. In nucleotides, the CDR3 is TGTGCCAGCAGCACTAGCGGGACTCCCCCCCCTTTGATCAATGAGCAGTTCTTC.

This sequence joins TRBV29-1 and TRBJ2-3; D uncertain. CDR3 length equals 12 residues. The V and J ends lost 5 bases and 0 bases respectively, with 6 bases between them. The germline CDR1 and CDR2 sequences are SQVTM and ANQGSEA. CDR3 sequence: CSVTASTDTQYF. Written as DNA, the CDR3 is TGCAGCGTTACCGCTAGCACAGATACGCAGTATTTT.

This clonotype occurred many times. V is TRBV12-3 or TRBV12-4 and J is TRBJ1-2, with 9 bases lining up with TRBD1. V lost 6 bases, J lost 6 bases, and 8 bases stayed unmatched. This CDR3 spans 14 amino acids. The CDR3 protein is CASSRSQGADGYTF. The CDR3 nucleotides are TGTGCCAGCAGCCGATCACAGGGGGCGGATGGCTACACCTTC.

This clonotype turned up a few times. V usage is TRBV21-1 and J usage is TRBJ1-3; TRBD1, the D gene given by the table, was not confirmed from the DNA. TRBV21-1 has pseudogene status. The CDR3 is 17 residues long. CDR3 bases: TGTGCCAGCAGCAACAAGTGGGACAGCCGCTCTGGAAACACCATATATTTT. Residues: CASSNKWDSRSGNTIYF.

There are many counts of this clonotype. The rearrangement uses TRBV29-1 and TRBJ2-5, with D perhaps given as TRBD1 or TRBD2 (6 bases each). Germline loops: CDR1 SQVTM, CDR2 ANQGSEA. The CDR3 is made up of 12 amino acids. Trimming left V 7 bases short and J 5 bases short, with 14 bases between. The CDR3 here is CSAGGGQETQYF. As DNA, the CDR3 is TGCAGCGCCGGAGGGGGTCAGGAGACCCAGTACTTC.

The table lists this clonotype with a few counts. J is TRBJ1-1 and V is TRBV5-1, with D perhaps TRBD1 (6 bases). Germline V gene data show CDR1 as SGHRS and CDR2 as YFSETQ. V gave up 6 bases and J gave up 1 base, with 19 bases separating them. The CDR3 has 16 residues. This CDR3 reads CASNDWGQGPNTEAFF. For the CDR3, the DNA is TGCGCCAGCAACGACTGGGGGCAGGGCCCGAACACTGAAGCTTTCTTT.

This rearrangement joins TRBV5-1 to TRBJ2-1; 7 bases are a match to TRBD1. CDR1 is SGHRS, CDR2 YFSETQ, per germline. This CDR3 spans 20 amino acids. V trimming: 3 bases; J trimming: 6 bases; junction bases outside the gene matches: 24. The CDR3 sequence: CASSSGGQGTRGMNFNEQFF. Here the CDR3 DNA reads TGCGCCAGCAGCTCGGGCGGGCAGGGGACCAGGGGGATGAATTTCAATGAGCAGTTCTTC.

This clonotype came up a few times. This rearrangement joins TRBV20-1 to TRBJ2-1; 7 nucleotides align to TRBD1. Germline CDR1 reads DFQATT; CDR2 reads SNEGSKA (reference sequence). V trimming: 6 bases; J trimming: 7 bases; junction bases outside the gene matches: 3. This CDR3 is built from 11 residues. Written as DNA, the CDR3 is TGCAGTGCGGCACAGGGGAATGAGCAGTTCTTC. Residues: CSAAQGNEQFF.

The rearrangement links TRBV27 to TRBJ1-5, with D perhaps TRBD1 (6 bases). The CDR3 covers 12 residues. Trimming shortened V by 5 bases and J by 10 bases, and 12 bases separated the two germline ends. The V gene's germline CDR1 is MNHEY and CDR2 SMNVEV (reference sequence). As DNA, the CDR3 is TGTGCCAGCAGTACGCCAGGGGCCCCCCAGCATTTT. It translates to CASSTPGAPQHF.

The rearrangement uses TRBV24-1 and TRBJ2-7, with 8 nucleotides matching TRBD1. Germline CDR1 KGHDR, CDR2 SFDVKD. The CDR3 is made up of 12 amino acids. Trimming cost V 7 bases and J 3 bases; bases outside gene matches: 1. CDR3 amino acids: CATRGTGYEQYF. CDR3 sequence (DNA): TGTGCCACCAGGGGGACAGGCTACGAGCAGTACTTC.

This clonotype has a handful of counts. This chain joins TRBV11-1 and TRBJ2-6, with D perhaps assigned TRBD1 or TRBD2 (6 bases each). Germline V gene lookup returns CDR1 SGHAT and CDR2 FQDESV (reference sequence). This CDR3 contains 20 residues. V lost 1 base, J lost 3 bases, and 22 bases lay in between. In DNA form, the CDR3 reads TGTGCCAGCAGCTTAGAAGGATGGGGGGCAGCCTCTGGTGGGGCCAACGTCCTGACTTTC. It is translated as CASSLEGWGAASGGANVLTF.

This clonotype has a handful of counts. The gene calls are TRBV6-2 or TRBV6-3 and TRBJ2-2, with D possibly matching TRBD2 (5 bases). The CDR3 covers 17 residues. CDR1 is MNHEY and CDR2 is SVGEGT in the germline V gene. The V gene lost 6 bases and the J gene lost 5 bases, with 22 bases spanning the gap. The CDR3 loop reads CASSLVAGIPRTGELFF. CDR3 bases: TGTGCCAGCAGCCTTGTCGCGGGCATTCCAAGGACCGGGGAGCTGTTTTTT.

The CDR3 spells CASSFLTGVYEQYF. The CDR3 nucleotides are TGTGCCAGCAGTTTCCTGACAGGGGTCTACGAGCAGTACTTC. This chain uses TRBV6-2 or TRBV6-3 with TRBJ2-7, with 8 bases that match TRBD1. The junction had 5 bases not matched to a gene; V was cut back by 4 bases and J by 3 bases. The CDR3 spans 14 residues. Germline V CDR1 and CDR2: MNHEY, SVGEGT.

The rearrangement joins TRBV5-1 to TRBJ2-3, with a possible D match to TRBD2 (7 bases). CDR3 size: 16 residues. The germline V gene encodes CDR1 SGHRS and CDR2 YFSETQ. V lost 3 bases and J 5 bases, leaving 19 bases between the germline ends. The CDR3 nucleotides read TGCGCCAGCAGCTCCGGATTTTCGGGGGGCTTAGATACGCAGTATTTT. This encodes CASSSGFSGGLDTQYF.

This clonotype was detected once. CDR3 region: CASSLVLGSYNEQFF. The CDR3 nucleotides are TGTGCCAGCAGCTTAGTCTTAGGATCTTACAATGAGCAGTTCTTC. The V and J genes are TRBV7-9 and TRBJ2-1; D remains ambiguous. V gave up 1 base and J gave up 4 bases, with 11 bases separating them. CDR3 size: 15 residues. Looked up from germline, CDR1 is SEHNR and CDR2 is FQNEAQ (reference sequence).

This clonotype has just a few counts. The V and J genes are TRBV10-3 and TRBJ2-4; the match to TRBD2 covers 7 bases. J lost 7 bases, V lost 0 bases, and 12 bases had no gene match. This CDR3 is built from 17 residues. Germline CDR1 reads ENHRY; CDR2 reads SYGVKD. This CDR3 reads CAISESPGGVVRNIQYF. For the CDR3, the DNA is TGTGCCATCAGTGAGTCGCCGGGAGGAGTGGTCAGGAACATTCAGTACTTC.

This clonotype has a handful of counts. The J gene is TRBJ1-6, the V gene TRBV20-1; 8 positions agree with TRBD1. Germline values: CDR1 DFQATT, CDR2 SNEGSKA (reference sequence). The CDR3 runs to 13 residues. V dropped 5 bases and J dropped 8; count of bases not matched to a gene: 5. The CDR3 coding sequence is TGCAGTGCTCAGGGACAGGCGGATTCACCCCTCCACTTT. This codes for CSAQGQADSPLHF.